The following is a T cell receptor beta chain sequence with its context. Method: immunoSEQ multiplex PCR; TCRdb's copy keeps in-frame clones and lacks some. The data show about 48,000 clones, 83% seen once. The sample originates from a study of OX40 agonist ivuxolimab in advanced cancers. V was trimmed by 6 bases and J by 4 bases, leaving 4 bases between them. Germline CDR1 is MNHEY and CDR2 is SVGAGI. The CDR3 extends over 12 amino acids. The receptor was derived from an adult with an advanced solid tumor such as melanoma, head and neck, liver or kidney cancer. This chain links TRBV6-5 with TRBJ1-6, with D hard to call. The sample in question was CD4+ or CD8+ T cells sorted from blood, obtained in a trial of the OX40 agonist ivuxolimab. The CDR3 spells CASRYYNSPLHF. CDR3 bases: TGTGCCAGCAGATATTATAATTCACCCCTCCACTTT.